The 25 T cell receptor beta chains given below trace back to one sample, sequenced in a study of T cell repertoires in cytomegalovirus infection. The antigens these receptors bind are not known. TCRdb re-derived calls from the reads in MiXCR, one entry per CDR3 protein. The repertoire holds 400,000 to 600,000 distinct CDR3 sequences, with 42% as singletons. The sample in question was cultured PBMCs, obtained from culture after CMV antigen stimulation. These TCRs come from a human donor in good health (CMV status not recorded). Some clones in this sample may be carry-over from other donors' samples.

This clonotype has at least ten counts. The rearrangement uses TRBV7-2 and TRBJ2-7, with 7 bases aligning to TRBD2. V lost 7 bases, J lost 3 bases, and 9 bases stayed unmatched. The germline V gene has CDR1 SGHTA and CDR2 FQGNSA. The CDR3 has 14 amino acids. The DNA for the CDR3 is TGTGCCAGCAACATAGCGGGCCTCAACTACGAGCAGTACTTC. Protein: CASNIAGLNYEQYF.

This clonotype was counted many times. The chain links TRBV7-2 to TRBJ2-5, with TRBD2 matching 13 bases. This CDR3 has 16 amino acids. The germline gives CDR1 SGHTA, CDR2 FQGNSA. V shed 5 bases and J 5 bases; nucleotides not matched to a gene: 8. As DNA, the CDR3 is TGTGCCAGCAGCCCGCCAGGACTAGCGGGAGCTGAGACCCAGTACTTC. It is translated as CASSPPGLAGAETQYF.

This clonotype was found a few times. V and J are TRBV12-3 or TRBV12-4 and TRBJ2-3; 10 positions match TRBD2. There are 15 residues in the CDR3. The V gene end was trimmed by 6 bases and the J gene end by 3 bases; junction bases not matched to a gene: 6. The CDR3 spells CASRSLSGGTDTQYF. The CDR3 region has the DNA TGTGCCAGCAGGTCCCTTAGCGGGGGGACAGATACGCAGTATTTT.

As to this clonotype: The junction departs from germline at one end; a sequencing error may be responsible. The chain uses TRBV2 and TRBJ1-5; perhaps TRBD1 as D (5 bases). The CDR3 contains 15 residues. CDR1 SNHLY and CDR2 FYNNEI come from the germline V gene. CDR3 region: CASREASGGNQPQHF. The CDR3 DNA follows: TGTGCCAGCAGAGAAGCCAGCGGGGGGAATCAGCCCCAGCATTTT.

The rearrangement uses TRBV6-5 and TRBJ2-7; D might be TRBD2 (6 bases). This CDR3 comprises 15 residues. Germline loops: CDR1 MNHEY, CDR2 SVGAGI. Trimming cost V 8 bases and J 7 bases, with 24 bases left between them. CDR3 sequence reads: CASGRARGTLGEQYF. The CDR3 DNA reads TGTGCCAGCGGGCGGGCTCGAGGGACTCTGGGGGAGCAGTACTTC.

This rearrangement joins TRBV4-2 to TRBJ2-3, with D uncertain. The CDR3 runs 16 residues. V shed 0 bases and J shed 2 bases, with 12 bases lying between them. In germline, CDR1 is LGHNA, CDR2 YNFKEQ. CDR3 loop: CASSQDESRATDTQYF. The CDR3 DNA reads as TGTGCCAGCAGCCAAGATGAAAGTAGGGCCACAGATACGCAGTATTTT.

The chain employs TRBV7-4 and TRBJ2-1; D possibly uses TRBD1 or TRBD2 (5 bases each). This CDR3 comprises 13 residues. V lost 3 bases, J lost 10 bases, and 13 bases lay in between. The germline V gene encodes CDR1 SGHVT and CDR2 SQSDAQ. CDR3 in DNA: TGTGCCAGCAGCTTCGGGGCGGCCCGCGAGCAGTTCTTC. Translated, it gives CASSFGAAREQFF.

The chain joins TRBV18 to TRBJ2-5, with 7 bases matching TRBD2. The CDR3 length is 14 residues. CDR1 and CDR2 from the germline V gene are KGHSH and LQKENI. V trimming: 3 bases; J trimming: 2 bases; junction bases outside the gene matches: 3. This CDR3 is CASSPLAAQETQYF. The CDR3 DNA sequence: TGTGCCAGCTCACCGCTAGCGGCGCAAGAGACCCAGTACTTC.

This CDR3 is CASSVGGDEKLFF. In nucleotides, the CDR3 is TGTGCCAGCAGCGTAGGGGGGGATGAAAAACTGTTTTTT. This chain links TRBV9 with TRBJ1-4; TRBD1 is a possible D gene (5 bases). Germline V gene lookup returns CDR1 SGDLS and CDR2 YYNGEE. The CDR3 length is 13 residues. V gave up 0 bases and J gave up 6 bases, with 6 bases separating them. Complete variable domain (other parts from reference TRBV9 and TRBJ1-4): DSGVTQTPKHLITATGQRVTLRCSPRSGDLSVYWYQQSLDQGLQFLIQYYNGEERAKGNILERFSAQQFPDLHSELNLSSLELGDSALYFCASSVGGDEKLFFGSGTQLSVL.

This clonotype has a handful of counts. J is TRBJ2-1 and V is TRBV20-1; D perhaps matches TRBD1 (5 bases). The CDR3 runs 16 residues. V lost 3 bases to trimming and J lost 3 bases, with 18 bases between them. The germline CDR1 and CDR2 sequences are DFQATT and SNEGSKA (reference sequence). The CDR3 spells CSARSVAGKGYNEQFF. The CDR3 DNA reads as TGCAGTGCTAGGTCTGTTGCAGGGAAGGGCTACAATGAGCAGTTCTTC.

The chain has TRBV20-1 and TRBJ1-4, with D maybe TRBD1 (5 bases). V gave up 7 bases and J gave up 7 bases, with 19 bases separating them. The germline CDR1 and CDR2 sequences are DFQATT and SNEGSKA (reference sequence). The CDR3 totals 14 residues. The CDR3, as DNA: TGCAGTGTTCTGCGAGGGACCGGCGGTGAAAAACTGTTTTTT. This sequence encodes CSVLRGTGGEKLFF.

This clonotype has only a few counts. J is TRBJ2-5 and V is TRBV7-2, with D maybe TRBD1 (5 bases). Trimming took off 4 bases at V and 7 bases at J, with 10 bases between the two ends. The CDR3 is made up of 12 amino acids. Looked up from germline, CDR1 is SGHTA and CDR2 is FQGNSA. The CDR3 loop reads CASSSTQGTQYF. CDR3 coding DNA: TGTGCCAGCAGCTCAACGCAGGGGACCCAGTACTTC.

This clonotype has only a few counts. The V call is TRBV7-6, the J call TRBJ2-1, with 13 bases fitting TRBD2. Per germline, CDR1 SGHVS and CDR2 FNYEAQ. CDR3 length: 15 amino acids. The ends lost 5 bases at V and 7 bases at J; junction bases unmatched: 5. CDR3 amino acids: CASSPGLAGINEQFF. Written as DNA, the CDR3 is TGTGCCAGCAGCCCGGGACTAGCGGGGATAAATGAGCAGTTCTTC.

The CDR3 sequence is CSASVPGGDSYNEQFF. The CDR3 coding sequence is TGCAGTGCTAGCGTCCCTGGGGGGGACTCCTACAATGAGCAGTTCTTC. The chain recombines TRBV20-1 with TRBJ2-1, with 7 bases lining up with TRBD2. Germline trimming cut 3 bases from V and 0 bases from J; bases unmatched to any gene: 8. This CDR3 comprises 16 residues. Germline V CDR1 and CDR2: DFQATT, SNEGSKA (reference sequence).

The V and J genes are TRBV5-4 and TRBJ2-7, with 8 nucleotides matching TRBD1. Germline V gene sequence: CDR1 SGHNT, CDR2 YYREEE (reference sequence). Losses at the gene ends were 4 bases for V and 6 bases for J; bases not matched to a gene: 9. The CDR3 loop spans 14 amino acids. The CDR3 is CASSAGTGESEQYF. As DNA, the CDR3 is TGTGCCAGCAGCGCAGGGACAGGCGAGAGCGAGCAGTACTTC.

V gene TRBV6-2 or TRBV6-3 combines with J gene TRBJ2-1; D unresolved. V gave up 1 base and J gave up 6 bases, with 7 bases separating them. This CDR3 contains 13 residues. Germline CDR1 MNHEY, CDR2 SVGEGT. CDR3 protein: CASSYWGSNEQFF. CDR3 in DNA: TGTGCCAGCAGTTACTGGGGTAGCAATGAGCAGTTCTTC.

V and J are TRBV7-4 and TRBJ2-5; weak D call: TRBD2 (6 bases). V dropped 3 bases and J dropped 7 bases, with 21 bases sitting between them. The germline V gene encodes CDR1 SGHVT and CDR2 SQSDAQ. The CDR3 covers 16 residues. For the CDR3, the DNA is TGTGCCAGCAGCTTTTTGACCGGGTCCCAGGGAGGGACCCAGTACTTC. It yields the protein CASSFLTGSQGGTQYF.

This chain joins TRBV12-3 or TRBV12-4 and TRBJ2-2; 7 bases map to TRBD2. The CDR3 covers 14 residues. V trimming: 7 bases; J trimming: 0 bases; junction bases outside the gene matches: 2. CDR3 residues: CASTRGANTGELFF. The DNA of the CDR3 is TGTGCCAGCACTCGGGGGGCGAACACCGGGGAGCTGTTTTTT.

The chain recombines TRBV4-1 with TRBJ2-1; 12 bases match TRBD2. Germline V CDR1 and CDR2: MGHRA, YSYEKL. V shed 6 bases and J 7 bases; nucleotides not matched to a gene: 7. The CDR3 consists of 15 residues. CDR3 sequence (DNA): TGCGCCAGCAGTCTGACTAGCGGGAGTAGGAATGAGCAGTTCTTC. It codes for CASSLTSGSRNEQFF.

This clonotype came up a few times. The chain has TRBV7-8 and TRBJ1-2; the D is unclear. Trimming stripped 0 bases from V and 7 bases from J, with 15 bases between. This CDR3 is built from 15 residues. Germline CDR1 SGHVS, CDR2 FQNEAQ. The CDR3 sequence is CASSLAIGGRGGYTF. In nucleotides, the CDR3 is TGTGCCAGCAGCTTAGCGATTGGAGGGCGCGGTGGCTACACCTTC.

This clonotype was detected a few times. The J gene is TRBJ2-7, the V gene TRBV7-8; 10 bases align to TRBD2. The V gene end was trimmed by 2 bases and the J gene end by 6 bases; junction bases not matched to a gene: 4. Germline values: CDR1 SGHVS, CDR2 FQNEAQ. This CDR3 has 14 residues. CDR3 sequence: CASSLLAGVCEQYF. The CDR3 coding sequence is TGTGCCAGCAGCTTACTAGCGGGAGTGTGCGAGCAGTACTTC.

This clonotype has only a few counts. V is TRBV6-5 and J is TRBJ2-5, with D maybe TRBD2 (5 bases). Germline CDR1 and CDR2: MNHEY and SVGAGI. The V end was cut by 0 bases, the J end by 5 bases, with 10 bases between. The CDR3 loop spans 14 amino acids. The CDR3 loop is CASSYSRRRETQYF. The DNA of the CDR3 is TGTGCCAGCAGTTACTCAAGGAGGCGGGAGACCCAGTACTTC.

This clonotype was seen more than once but under ten times. The V and J genes are TRBV4-1 and TRBJ2-7, with a weak D call TRBD2 (6 bases). The V gene's germline CDR1 is MGHRA and CDR2 YSYEKL. This CDR3 has 15 amino acids. V was shortened by 4 bases and J by 0 bases, with 13 bases between the two germline ends. The chain's CDR3 is CASSPYGGSSYEQYF. The CDR3 DNA reads TGCGCCAGCAGCCCCTACGGAGGGAGCTCCTACGAGCAGTACTTC.

The chain recombines TRBV10-2 with TRBJ2-7; D could derive from TRBD1 or TRBD2 (6 bases each). The CDR3 is 14 residues long. Germline V lookup: CDR1 WSHSY, CDR2 SAAADI. Trimming cost V 4 bases and J 3 bases, with 13 bases left between them. In nucleotides, the CDR3 is TGCGCCAGCAGTGCGACGGGGGCGAGCTACGAGCAGTACTTC. As protein: CASSATGASYEQYF.

The gene calls are TRBV10-3 and TRBJ1-2; 10 bases match TRBD1. Germline values: CDR1 ENHRY, CDR2 SYGVKD. The CDR3 covers 14 residues. Germline trimming cut 3 bases from V and 5 bases from J; bases unmatched to any gene: 3. CDR3: CAISDGDRGYGYTF. The CDR3 DNA reads TGTGCCATCAGTGATGGGGACAGGGGATATGGCTACACCTTC.